The source of this T cell receptor beta chain is a study of CD8+ T cells in alopecia areata. Study-wide results and caveats: Significant decreases in scalp clonality and expanded CD8+ clones followed tofacitinib treatment.

Documented treatment: oral pan-JAK inhibitor, 5-10 mg twice daily. PBMCs provided sorted CD4+ and CD8+ T cells. Extraction of RNA preceded its reverse transcription into cDNA, which served as the sequencing template. TCRdb's table, derived via immunoSEQ multiplex PCR, lists solely in-frame clones and lacks some. Among over 250,000 clones listed, 50% to 75% were seen once. Trimming took 6 bases from V and 0 from J, leaving 13 bases between them. CDR1 is GTSNPN, CDR2 SVGIG, per germline (reference sequence). The CDR3 extends over 14 amino acids. A note on this clone: Its antigen is unidentified.

The input for sequencing was CD4+ T cells sorted from blood, taken at roughly week 53, from a patient treated with tofacitinib. The sequence was collected from a human donor with alopecia areata. This chain uses TRBV30 with TRBJ2-3, with no clear D. The CDR3 loop is CACPLGPSTDTQYF. The DNA of the CDR3 is TGTGCCTGCCCCTTAGGACCTAGCACAGATACGCAGTATTTT.